This T cell receptor beta chain was profiled in a study of cytomegalovirus exposure and HLA in healthy donors. The germline V gene has CDR1 KGHSH and CDR2 LQKENI. The CDR3 loop spans 20 amino acids. V lost 3 bases, J lost 4 bases, and 18 bases stayed unmatched. The PCR contained 60 Vbeta and 13 Jbeta primers. Sequencing was performed with immunoSEQ multiplex PCR; in TCRdb, only in-frame clones are kept and a portion is missing. This sample has some 120,000 clones, with about 72% found just once. This TCR was recovered from a man aged 25 to 40 in good health and CMV-seropositive. The chain couples TRBV18 to TRBJ1-3, with 10 bases lining up with TRBD1. The sample consisted of PBMCs. The chain's CDR3 is CASSPYFPGTGEMGGNTIYF. The CDR3 region has the DNA TGTGCCAGCTCACCTTACTTTCCCGGGACAGGGGAAATGGGAGGAAACACCATATATTTT.